This T cell receptor (beta chain) was identified in a study of cytomegalovirus exposure and HLA in healthy donors. The CDR3 sequence is 12 residues long. V shed 7 bases, J shed 6 bases, and the junction held 7 bases outside the gene matches. Germline loops: CDR1 SQVTM, CDR2 ANQGSEA. These donors, healthy bone marrow donors, were studied. The PCR made use of 60 Vbeta and 13 Jbeta primers. Clones were sequenced by immunoSEQ multiplex PCR, and TCRdb holds only the in-frame ones, with some missing. The sample yields 180,000 or so clones, about 80% seen once. The sequencing sample was made of PBMCs. The sequence came from a woman aged 25-40 years in good health and CMV-seropositive. V usage is TRBV29-1 and J usage is TRBJ2-3; 7 nucleotides line up with TRBD1. This CDR3 is CSADRVGDTQYF. CDR3 sequence (DNA): TGCAGCGCCGACAGGGTTGGTGATACGCAGTATTTT.